The 30 T cell receptor beta chains reported below all come from one sample, sequenced in a study of breast tumors, draining lymph nodes, adjacent tissues. From the multiplex PCR reads, TCRdb called clonotypes with MiXCR, one entry per CDR3 protein. The sample records 190,000 or so distinct CDR3 sequences, approximately 33% being singletons. Axillary draining lymph nodes of breast cancer patients supplied the node samples. Sequenced: axillary lymph node tissue. Source of these receptors: a female donor with breast cancer. Some clones in this sample may be carry-over from other donors' samples.

The chain combines TRBV9 with TRBJ2-1; 13 bases fit TRBD2. The V segment lost 5 bases and the J segment 4 bases; nucleotides outside the gene matches: 12. This CDR3 has 18 amino acids. Germline lookup yields CDR1 SGDLS and CDR2 YYNGEE. The CDR3 is CASSAPGTSGAPYNEQFF. As DNA, the CDR3 is TGTGCCAGCAGTGCCCCAGGGACTAGCGGGGCGCCGTACAATGAGCAGTTCTTC.

In this sample, this clonotype turned up many times. This chain links TRBV5-1 with TRBJ2-7; 10 bases line up with TRBD1. V shed 3 bases, J shed 4 bases, and the junction held 7 bases outside the gene matches. The CDR3 sequence is 15 residues long. Germline lookup yields CDR1 SGHRS and CDR2 YFSETQ. The CDR3: CASSSGTGDAYEQYF. CDR3 sequence (DNA): TGCGCCAGCAGCTCCGGGACAGGGGACGCTTACGAGCAGTACTTC.

This clonotype has at least ten counts. The CDR3 protein is CASSLFGQNTGELFF. CDR3 coding DNA: TGTGCCAGCAGCTTATTTGGACAAAACACCGGGGAGCTGTTTTTT. The chain uses TRBV7-2 and TRBJ2-2; D is perhaps TRBD1 (5 bases). V was trimmed by 2 bases and J by 2 bases, leaving 9 bases between them. Germline CDR1 is SGHTA and CDR2 is FQGNSA. This CDR3 is 15 amino acids long. Combining the CDR3 with reference TRBV7-2 and TRBJ2-2 gives the whole variable domain GAGVSQSPSNKVTEKGKDVELRCDPISGHTALYWYRQSLGQGLEFLIYFQGNSAPDKSGLPSDRFSAERTGGSVSTLTIQRTQQEDSAVYLCASSLFGQNTGELFFGEGSRLTVL.

This clonotype was detected many times. V is TRBV4-1 and J is TRBJ2-7; perhaps TRBD1 as D (6 bases). Trimming took 0 bases from V and 0 from J, leaving 9 bases between them. The germline V gene has CDR1 MGHRA and CDR2 YSYEKL. The CDR3 sequence is 15 residues long. As DNA, the CDR3 is TGCGCCAGCAGCCAAGAAGACAGGTACTCCTACGAGCAGTACTTC. Translation: CASSQEDRYSYEQYF.

This clonotype has more than one count but fewer than ten. The junction departs from the called germline gene at one end, perhaps through a read error. The gene calls are TRBV5-1 and TRBJ1-1; TRBD1 might be the D (6 bases). The CDR3 is made up of 15 amino acids. Per the germline V gene, CDR1 is SGHRS and CDR2 is YFSETQ. This CDR3 is CASSLVGGGNAEAFF. DNA for the CDR3: TGCGCCAGCAGCTTGGTAGGGGGTGGGAACGCTGAAGCTTTCTTT.

This chain links TRBV2 with TRBJ1-3; TRBD1 matches at 8 bases. The CDR3 runs to 13 residues. Trimming removed 6 bases from V and 7 bases from J; junction bases left unmatched: 5. Germline lookup yields CDR1 SNHLY and CDR2 FYNNEI. The CDR3 spells CASSRGLVNTIYF. CDR3 in DNA: TGTGCCAGCAGCAGGGGGCTAGTGAACACCATATATTTT.

This clonotype showed up many times. V is TRBV14 and J is TRBJ2-1, with unresolved D. Trimming cost V 1 base and J 10 bases, with 14 bases left between them. Germline V gene data show CDR1 as SGHDN and CDR2 as FVKESK. This CDR3 has 14 amino acids. The CDR3 DNA reads as TGTGCCAGCAGCCAAGGGCTGGCCGGTGGAGAGCAGTTCTTC. Translated, it gives CASSQGLAGGEQFF.

Only a few counts were recorded for this clonotype. This may stem from a read error, because a much larger clone lies one nucleotide away. The chain has TRBV11-2 and TRBJ2-6; D assignment may be TRBD1 or TRBD2 (5 bases each). Germline V CDR1 and CDR2: SGHAT, FQNNGV. The CDR3 contains 15 residues. V lost 5 bases to trimming and J lost 6 bases, with 14 bases between them. The CDR3 DNA is TGTGCCAGCAGCCTACTAGGGGTCGCGGCCAACGTCCTGACTTTC. Residues: CASSLLGVAANVLTF.

The sample holds a few counts of this clonotype. CDR3 amino acids: CASSLMVTEAFF. Here the CDR3 DNA reads TGTGCCAGCAGCCTAATGGTAACTGAAGCTTTCTTT. The rearrangement joins TRBV11-2 to TRBJ1-1; D ambiguous. V gave up 5 bases and J gave up 5 bases, with 9 bases separating them. The CDR3 is made up of 12 amino acids. Per the germline V gene, CDR1 is SGHAT and CDR2 is FQNNGV.

In this sample, this clonotype turned up a few times. A single base separates this from a much larger clone, so it may be a read error. This chain uses TRBV20-1 with TRBJ2-1; D is ambiguous. From germline, CDR1 is DFQATT and CDR2 SNEGSKA (reference sequence). This CDR3 is 13 amino acids long. The ends were cut back, 2 bases at V and 12 bases at J, with 17 bases in the middle. CDR3: CSARPSIGPAQFF. The CDR3 nucleotides are TGCAGTGCTAGACCTTCTATCGGTCCTGCGCAGTTCTTC.

The rearrangement links TRBV10-2 to TRBJ2-1, with a weak D call TRBD2 (5 bases). The CDR3 is 13 residues long. Trimming cost V 6 bases and J 6 bases, with 12 bases left between them. Germline V gene data show CDR1 as WSHSY and CDR2 as SAAADI. CDR3 DNA: TGCGCCAGCAGGGAGGATGTCTCCAATGAGCAGTTCTTC. It yields the protein CASREDVSNEQFF.

This clonotype was counted many times. V and J are TRBV9 and TRBJ1-6, with a weak D call TRBD1 (5 bases). Germline-derived CDR1 and CDR2 are SGDLS and YYNGEE. The CDR3 totals 15 residues. The ends were cut back, 0 bases at V and 6 bases at J, with 10 bases in the middle. CDR3 protein: CASSVGLGGNSPLHF. Here the CDR3 DNA reads TGTGCCAGCAGCGTAGGACTCGGGGGTAATTCACCCCTCCACTTT.

This clonotype appeared many times. This chain connects TRBV15 to TRBJ2-1; TRBD2 agrees at 10 bases. Germline CDR1 LNHNV, CDR2 YYDKDF (reference sequence). The CDR3 sequence is 15 residues long. Unmatched junction bases numbered 9, after V lost 3 bases and J lost 10 bases. The CDR3 DNA is TGTGCCACCAGCAGGGAGCGGGGGGGCCGCGGAGAGCAGTTCTTC. Amino acids: CATSRERGGRGEQFF.

Concerning this clonotype: A single base separates this from a much larger clone, so it may be a read error. The chain links TRBV6-6 to TRBJ1-2; D is perhaps TRBD1 (5 bases). This CDR3 has 17 amino acids. Germline V gene data show CDR1 as MNHNY and CDR2 as SVGAGI (reference sequence). V dropped 7 bases and J dropped 0 bases, with 21 bases sitting between them. CDR3 in DNA: TGTGCCAGCATTCGGGCGGACAACCCAAGTGCTAACTATGGCTACACCTTC. It specifies CASIRADNPSANYGYTF.

This chain links TRBV6-5 with TRBJ1-2, with D possibly being TRBD1 (5 bases). V gave up 6 bases and J gave up 7 bases, with 15 bases separating them. The CDR3 spans 13 residues. CDR1 is MNHEY, CDR2 SVGAGI, per germline. The CDR3 bases are TGTGCCAGCAGAGGCCGGGGGTCGGGTGGCTACACCTTC. Its protein product is CASRGRGSGGYTF.

The chain carries TRBV2 and TRBJ1-5; weak D call: TRBD1 (6 bases). CDR3 length equals 16 residues. Germline assignment: CDR1 SNHLY and CDR2 FYNNEI. V lost 4 bases and J 6 bases, leaving 19 bases between the germline ends. The DNA for the CDR3 is TGTGCCAGCAGTGTTAGGGGGGATAGGGGAAGTCAGCCCCAGCATTTT. Amino acid sequence: CASSVRGDRGSQPQHF.

In the case of this clonotype: A read error is possible here, since a much larger clone lies one base away. The chain recombines TRBV30 with TRBJ2-2; 10 nucleotides align to TRBD2. The germline CDR1 and CDR2 sequences are GTSNPN and SVGIG (reference sequence). The CDR3 contains 15 residues. CDR3 amino acids: CAGGRAGGNAGELFF. The CDR3 nucleotides read TGTGCCGGTGGGAGAGCGGGAGGGAACGCCGGGGAGCTGTTTTTT.

Concerning this clonotype itself: An end of the junction differs from the germline gene, which may be a read error. The gene calls are TRBV5-4 and TRBJ2-3, with no clear D. CDR1 is SGHNT and CDR2 is YYREEE in the germline V gene (reference sequence). The CDR3 covers 12 residues. CDR3 sequence reads: CASSSGTDTRYF. The CDR3 nucleotides read TGTGCCAGCAGCTCCGGCACAGATACGCGGTATTTT.

The rearrangement uses TRBV28 and TRBJ2-2, with D perhaps given as TRBD1 or TRBD2 (5 bases each). Germline CDR1 is MDHEN and CDR2 is SYDVKM. The V and J ends lost 4 bases and 6 bases respectively, with 9 bases between them. The CDR3 runs to 13 residues. CDR3 loop: CASSSRGAGELFF. CDR3 bases: TGTGCCAGCAGTTCGAGAGGGGCCGGGGAGCTGTTTTTT.

The table lists this clonotype with many counts. The rearrangement uses TRBV30 and TRBJ1-5; perhaps TRBD1 as D (6 bases). The CDR3 covers 13 residues. Trimming took off 3 bases at V and 3 bases at J, with 9 bases between the two ends. The germline V gene encodes CDR1 GTSNPN and CDR2 SVGIG (reference sequence). CDR3 sequence (DNA): TGTGCCTGGAGCCGGGACAACAATCAGCCCCAGCATTTT. It codes for CAWSRDNNQPQHF.

The rearrangement joins TRBV20-1 to TRBJ1-6; D gene ambiguous. With 1 base removed from V and 8 bases from J, the gap between germline ends came to 12 bases. This CDR3 is built from 14 residues. Germline-derived CDR1 and CDR2 are DFQATT and SNEGSKA (reference sequence). The DNA for the CDR3 is TGCAGTGCTAGAGCCTCTCTCGGGGATTCACCCCTCCACTTT. Residues: CSARASLGDSPLHF.

This clonotype was counted many times. This chain joins TRBV7-9 and TRBJ2-7; 10 bases match TRBD1. J gave up 2 bases and V 6 bases, and 1 base lay outside the gene matches. The germline gives CDR1 SEHNR, CDR2 FQNEAQ (reference sequence). The CDR3 contains 13 residues. The CDR3 loop is CASRGQGTYEQYF. The CDR3 nucleotides are TGTGCCAGCAGGGGACAGGGGACCTACGAGCAGTACTTC.

In its sample, this clonotype was seen a few times. Possible read error: a much larger clone is one base away. This chain uses TRBV5-1 with TRBJ2-1; TRBD2 matches at 10 bases. Trimming took 3 bases from V and 5 from J; bases not matched to a gene: 5. The CDR3 spans 15 residues. Germline CDR1 reads SGHRS; CDR2 reads YFSETQ. The CDR3 DNA follows: TGCGCCAGCAGCTACACTAGCGGGAAGGACAATGAGCAGTTCTTC. Its translation is CASSYTSGKDNEQFF. Combining the CDR3 with reference TRBV5-1 and TRBJ2-1 gives the whole variable domain KAGVTQTPRYLIKTRGQQVTLSCSPISGHRSVSWYQQTPGQGLQFLFEYFSETQRNKGNFPGRFSGRQFSNSRSEMNVSTLELGDSALYLCASSYTSGKDNEQFFGPGTRLTVL.

This clonotype was detected ten times or more. V and J are TRBV19 and TRBJ2-3; the D gene could be TRBD1 or TRBD2 (5 bases each). Germline CDR1 is LNHDA and CDR2 is SQIVND (reference sequence). This CDR3 region has 15 residues. Between the trimmed V and J ends, which lost 5 bases and 1 base, there was a span of 13 bases. This CDR3 is CASSPTGTGTDTQYF. The CDR3 DNA reads as TGTGCCAGTAGTCCTACCGGGACGGGCACAGATACGCAGTATTTT.

This clonotype was detected ten times or more. The V gene is TRBV7-3, the J gene TRBJ2-5, with 14 bases fitting TRBD2. The germline V gene encodes CDR1 SGHTA and CDR2 FQGTGA. J lost 5 bases, V lost 3 bases, and 2 bases had no gene match. The CDR3 has 15 residues. CDR3 nucleotide sequence: TGTGCCAGCAGCTTGGGACTAGCGGGGGTTGAGACCCAGTACTTC. It specifies CASSLGLAGVETQYF.

The table lists this clonotype with many counts. J is TRBJ2-1 and V is TRBV5-6; possible D gene TRBD2, 7 bases. This CDR3 contains 15 residues. The ends were cut back, 1 base at V and 4 bases at J, with 12 bases in the middle. The germline gives CDR1 SGHDT, CDR2 YYEEEE. The CDR3 here is CASSLSGGSYNEQFF. DNA of the CDR3: TGTGCCAGCAGCTTGTCGGGGGGCTCTTACAATGAGCAGTTCTTC.

On this clonotype itself: This may come from a read error, since a much larger clone is one base off. The chain joins TRBV5-4 to TRBJ2-6; D unclear. The V gene lost 0 bases and the J gene lost 0 bases, with 16 bases spanning the gap. CDR1 and CDR2 (germline): SGHNT, YYREEE (reference sequence). This CDR3 has 19 amino acids. CDR3 bases: TGTGCCAGCAGCTTGGCTGGCTCGAGTGGAAGCTCTGGGGCCAACGTCCTGACTTTC. Translation gives CASSLAGSSGSSGANVLTF. The complete variable domain, with remaining parts taken from reference TRBV5-4 and TRBJ2-6, reads ETGVTQSPTHLIKTRGQQVTLRCSSQSGHNTVSWYQQALGQGPQFIFQYYREEENGRGNFPPRFSGLQFPNYSSELNVNALELDDSALYLCASSLAGSSGSSGANVLTFGAGSRLTVL.

The sample holds many counts of this clonotype. The chain couples TRBV19 to TRBJ1-6; possible D gene TRBD1, 5 bases. Germline V gene sequence: CDR1 LNHDA, CDR2 SQIVND (reference sequence). This CDR3 has 14 residues. Trimming cost V 7 bases and J 6 bases, with 13 bases left between them. CDR3 protein: CASTLTATNSPLHF. CDR3 bases: TGTGCCAGTACCCTGACAGCTACTAATTCACCCCTCCACTTT.

The sample holds many counts of this clonotype. J is TRBJ1-4 and V is TRBV7-2, with D possibly being TRBD1 (6 bases). Germline CDR1 and CDR2: SGHTA and FQGNSA. The CDR3 spans 16 residues. Trimming pared 5 bases from V and 7 bases from J, leaving 20 bases between. CDR3 DNA: TGTGCCAGCAGCACCGGGATCACAGGGTTGGGTGAAAAACTGTTTTTT. The encoded protein is CASSTGITGLGEKLFF.

A few counts support this clonotype. This CDR3 reads CATKGGGLDNSPLHF. The CDR3 nucleotides are TGTGCCACTAAAGGGGGGGGGCTCGATAATTCACCCCTCCACTTT. V and J are TRBV15 and TRBJ1-6; D possibly corresponds to TRBD1 (6 bases). Between the trimmed V and J ends, which lost 9 bases and 5 bases, there was a span of 17 bases. CDR1 is LNHNV, CDR2 YYDKDF, per germline (reference sequence). The CDR3 sequence is 15 residues long.